These 20 T cell receptor beta chains share one sample of origin, sequenced in a study of early T cells in non-severe SARS-CoV-2 infection. TCRdb re-called the 5' RACE reads with MiXCR, one entry per CDR3 protein. This table holds tens of thousands of distinct CDR3 sequences, 9% to 10% found once. The sequencing here drew on whole blood, taken at baseline. The receptors shown here come from an adult who was a healthcare worker with PCR-confirmed SARS-CoV-2 infection or an uninfected control (not recorded which).

This clonotype has ten or more counts. The chain links TRBV6-5 to TRBJ2-7; 12 nucleotides align to TRBD2. With 7 bases clipped from V and 2 bases from J, the junction kept 6 bases outside the gene matches. CDR3 length: 15 amino acids. Germline values: CDR1 MNHEY, CDR2 SVGAGI. In nucleotides, the CDR3 is TGTGCCAGCACTACGGGACTAGCGGGCCCCTACGAGCAGTACTTC. Protein sequence: CASTTGLAGPYEQYF.

V usage is TRBV10-3 and J usage is TRBJ2-3; the D is unclear. The CDR3 extends over 15 amino acids. V was clipped by 3 bases and J by 0 bases, with 10 bases between them. CDR1 and CDR2 from the germline V gene are ENHRY and SYGVKD. CDR3 in amino acids: CAISDVVLSTDTQYF. The CDR3 coding sequence is TGTGCCATCAGTGATGTGGTCCTTAGCACAGATACGCAGTATTTT.

The CDR3 here is CASSAGQGAKQYF. In DNA, the CDR3 is TGTGCCAGCAGCGCCGGACAGGGGGCAAAGCAGTACTTC. This rearrangement joins TRBV7-3 to TRBJ2-7; 11 positions agree with TRBD1. Germline V gene sequence: CDR1 SGHTA, CDR2 FQGTGA. This CDR3 region has 13 residues. Trimming removed 5 bases from V and 8 bases from J; junction bases left unmatched: 5.

This clonotype was picked up many times. J is TRBJ1-5 and V is TRBV18; D is uncertain. The CDR3 runs 15 residues. Germline CDR1 is KGHSH and CDR2 is LQKENI. The V end was cut by 4 bases, the J end by 0 bases, with 10 bases between. CDR3 region: CASSLQHDSNQPQHF. DNA of the CDR3: TGTGCCAGCTCACTGCAGCATGATAGCAATCAGCCCCAGCATTTT.

This clonotype was observed at least ten times. The genes are TRBV7-2 and TRBJ2-2; 7 bases map to TRBD2. The germline CDR1 and CDR2 sequences are SGHTA and FQGNSA. The CDR3 length is 15 residues. J gave up 4 bases and V 5 bases, and 7 bases lay outside the gene matches. CDR3 sequence: CASSARTSSTGELFF. CDR3 nucleotide sequence: TGTGCCAGCAGCGCTAGGACTAGTAGCACCGGGGAGCTGTTTTTT.

This chain connects TRBV10-3 to TRBJ2-5; D tentatively fits TRBD1 or TRBD2 (5 bases each). The V gene's germline CDR1 is ENHRY and CDR2 SYGVKD. V was cut by 4 bases and J by 2 bases, with 14 bases left in between. The CDR3 runs 15 residues. The CDR3 reads CAISGGDPRQETQYF. The CDR3 bases are TGTGCCATCAGTGGTGGGGACCCCAGGCAAGAGACCCAGTACTTC.

This clonotype came up many times. V usage is TRBV4-3 and J usage is TRBJ1-2; D remains ambiguous. The CDR3 contains 16 residues. Trimming took off 1 base at V and 0 bases at J, with 12 bases between the two ends. Germline-derived CDR1 and CDR2 are LGHNA and YSLEER. CDR3 bases: TGCGCCAGCAGCCAAGTAGGAGGCAGAGCTAACTATGGCTACACCTTC. Its protein is CASSQVGGRANYGYTF.

This clonotype showed up many times. This chain links TRBV5-4 with TRBJ2-1; D is perhaps TRBD1 or TRBD2 (5 bases each). There are 16 residues in the CDR3. Trimming removed 2 bases from V and 4 bases from J, with 16 bases in between. CDR1 and CDR2 from the germline V gene are SGHNT and YYREEE (reference sequence). For the CDR3, the DNA is TGTGCCAGCAGCTTTGGTGCCGGGACCGAATACAATGAGCAGTTCTTC. It specifies CASSFGAGTEYNEQFF.

This clonotype has a handful of counts. The chain recombines TRBV4-1 with TRBJ1-1; 8 positions agree with TRBD1. CDR1 MGHRA and CDR2 YSYEKL come from the germline V gene. The CDR3 consists of 15 residues. V was pared by 1 base and J by 4 bases, with 5 bases of the junction left unmatched. In DNA form, the CDR3 reads TGCGCCAGCAGCCAAGGGCAGGGGGCTTTCACTGAAGCTTTCTTT. It encodes CASSQGQGAFTEAFF.

This clonotype occurred many times. This chain uses TRBV10-3 with TRBJ2-1; 14 positions match TRBD2. J was trimmed by 0 bases and V by 8 bases; bases with no gene match: 6. Germline CDR1 ENHRY, CDR2 SYGVKD. The CDR3 is made up of 17 amino acids. The CDR3 spells CAIQGLAGAGSYNEQFF. The CDR3 region has the DNA TGTGCCATCCAGGGACTAGCGGGAGCAGGCTCCTACAATGAGCAGTTCTTC.

The sample holds many counts of this clonotype. This chain connects TRBV5-1 to TRBJ2-1; D call uncertain. There are 11 residues in the CDR3. Germline V lookup: CDR1 SGHRS, CDR2 YFSETQ. V was shortened by 7 bases and J by 8 bases, with 10 bases between the two germline ends. As DNA, the CDR3 is TGCGCCAGCTCAGACTTGGATGAGCAGTTCTTC. Protein: CASSDLDEQFF.

This clonotype was detected many times. The genes are TRBV7-9 and TRBJ2-1; 7 bases map to TRBD2. The CDR3 is made up of 16 amino acids. With 8 bases clipped from V and 5 bases from J, the junction kept 15 bases outside the gene matches. The germline gives CDR1 SEHNR, CDR2 FQNEAQ (reference sequence). The CDR3 region is CASLPQGGRAHNEQFF. CDR3 nucleotide sequence: TGTGCCAGCCTCCCCCAGGGAGGGAGGGCCCACAATGAGCAGTTCTTC. The variable domain in full, with the rest retrieved from reference TRBV7-9 and TRBJ2-1, is DTGVSQNPRHKITKRGQNVTFRCDPISEHNRLYWYRQTLGQGPEFLTYFQNEAQLEKSRLLSDRFSAERPKGSFSTLEIQRTEQGDSAMYLCASLPQGGRAHNEQFFGPGTRLTVL.

The chain uses TRBV7-2 and TRBJ2-3; D may be TRBD2 (6 bases). V lost 6 bases, J lost 2 bases, and 9 bases lay in between. Germline V gives CDR1 SGHTA, CDR2 FQGNSA. CDR3 length: 13 amino acids. The CDR3 DNA reads as TGTGCCAGCAGGCCGGGAGCCACAGATACGCAGTATTTT. As protein: CASRPGATDTQYF.

This clonotype showed up just a few times. J is TRBJ1-4 and V is TRBV6-5; D is ambiguous. V was pared by 5 bases and J by 8 bases, with 15 bases between. The germline V gene encodes CDR1 MNHEY and CDR2 SVGAGI. The CDR3 has 14 residues. The CDR3: CASSNRRSGEKLFF. The CDR3 DNA is TGTGCCAGCAGTAATCGAAGGTCTGGCGAAAAACTGTTTTTT.

As for this clonotype: Just one base apart from a much larger clone, this may be a read error. The chain combines TRBV7-8 with TRBJ2-5; D remains unclear. Germline V lookup: CDR1 SGHVS, CDR2 FQNEAQ. The CDR3 has 14 residues. V was shortened by 3 bases and J by 1 base, with 9 bases between the two germline ends. CDR3 residues: CASSFGWIQETQYF. CDR3 DNA sequence: TGTGCCAGCAGCTTTGGATGGATCCAAGAGACCCAGTACTTC.

The J gene is TRBJ2-2, the V gene TRBV29-1, with 8 bases that match TRBD2. Germline CDR1 SQVTM, CDR2 ANQGSEA. Trimming at V came to 4 bases and at J to 3 bases, leaving 4 bases not matched to a gene. The CDR3 is 14 amino acids. The CDR3 bases are TGCAGCGTTGGAGCCGGGGGGGACACCGGGGAGCTGTTTTTT. This translates into CSVGAGGDTGELFF.

This clonotype was recorded many times. This chain uses TRBV19 with TRBJ2-1, with D possibly matching TRBD1 (6 bases). Germline V gives CDR1 LNHDA, CDR2 SQIVND (reference sequence). The V end was cut by 5 bases, the J end by 4 bases, with 9 bases between. The CDR3 spans 13 residues. This CDR3 reads CASSPRGYNEQFF. CDR3 in DNA: TGTGCCAGTAGTCCCAGGGGATACAATGAGCAGTTCTTC.

This clonotype was counted ten times or more. This sequence joins TRBV2 and TRBJ2-7, with TRBD2 matching 11 bases. The germline CDR1 and CDR2 sequences are SNHLY and FYNNEI. The V segment lost 5 bases and the J segment 3 bases; nucleotides outside the gene matches: 3. The CDR3 loop spans 14 amino acids. As DNA, the CDR3 is TGTGCCAGCAGTAAGGGGACTAGCGGCTACGAGCAGTACTTC. Encoded protein: CASSKGTSGYEQYF. Supplemented by reference TRBV2 and TRBJ2-7, the full variable domain reads EPEVTQTPSHQVTQMGQEVILRCVPISNHLYFYWYRQILGQKVEFLVSFYNNEISEKSEIFDDQFSVERPDGSNFTLKIRSTKLEDSAMYFCASSKGTSGYEQYFGPGTRLTVT.

This clonotype has a handful of counts. J is TRBJ2-2 and V is TRBV28; D is tentatively TRBD1 or TRBD2 (5 bases each). The CDR3 totals 17 residues. The germline V and J ends were trimmed by 0 bases and 5 bases, with 16 bases remaining between them. In germline, CDR1 is MDHEN, CDR2 SYDVKM. CDR3 sequence: CASSLWGPTMRTGELFF. The CDR3 coding sequence is TGTGCCAGCAGTTTATGGGGACCCACTATGAGGACCGGGGAGCTGTTTTTT.

The chain recombines TRBV20-1 with TRBJ2-7; 8 bases line up with TRBD1. Per the germline V gene, CDR1 is DFQATT and CDR2 is SNEGSKA (reference sequence). The CDR3 has 11 residues. The V and J ends lost 6 bases and 12 bases, in that order; junction bases with no gene match: 10. The CDR3 DNA reads as TGCAGTGCCCGGACAGGGAAGAGCACGTACTTC. It translates to CSARTGKSTYF.